This TCR beta chain stems from a study of CD8+CD57+ T cells in acquired aplastic anemia. Regarding the study as a whole: About 27 shared CD8+ CDR3s appeared highly expressed within patients' immunodominant clones. Statistical testing detected no significant gap in CD8+ Simpson's diversity between patients and controls.

Patients included in sequencing had previously demonstrated CD8+CD57+ cell expansion by flow cytometry. Points on this clonotype: Its antigen is unknown. A single base separates this from a much larger clone, so it may be a read error.

TCR beta VDJ combinations and CDR3 sequences were profiled from genomic DNA. TCRdb passed the reads through MiXCR, listing each CDR3 protein once. The table lists about 180,000 distinct CDR3 sequences, around 50% of them singletons. CDR1 and CDR2 from the germline V gene are SGHVS and FNYEAQ. CDR3 length equals 13 residues. The sequenced sample consisted of sorted CD4+, CD8+, or CD8+CD57+ T cells (not recorded which) from PBMCs. The V and J genes are TRBV7-6 and TRBJ1-1; no reliable D call. The TCR comes from a human donor with aplastic anemia. This CDR3 reads CASSQFANTEALF. CDR3 bases: TGTGCCAGCAGCCAATTTGCGAACACTGAAGCTCTCTTT. Full variable domain (missing parts from reference TRBV7-6 and TRBJ1-1): GAGVSQSPRYKVTKRGQDVALRCDPISGHVSLYWYRQALGQGPEFLTYFNYEAQQDKSGLPNDRFSAERPEGSISTLTIQRTEQRDSAMYRCASSQFANTEALFGQGTRLTVV.